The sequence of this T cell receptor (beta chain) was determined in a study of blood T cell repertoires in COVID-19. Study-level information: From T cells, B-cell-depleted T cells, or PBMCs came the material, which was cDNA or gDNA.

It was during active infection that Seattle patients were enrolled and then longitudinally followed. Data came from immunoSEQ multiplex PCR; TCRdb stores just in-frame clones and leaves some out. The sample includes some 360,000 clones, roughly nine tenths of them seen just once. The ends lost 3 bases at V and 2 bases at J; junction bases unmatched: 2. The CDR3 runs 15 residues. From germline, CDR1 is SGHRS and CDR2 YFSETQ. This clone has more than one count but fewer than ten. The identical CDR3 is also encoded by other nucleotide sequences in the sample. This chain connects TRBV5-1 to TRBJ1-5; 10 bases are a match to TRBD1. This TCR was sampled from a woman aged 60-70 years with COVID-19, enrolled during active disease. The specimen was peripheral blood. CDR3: CASSSGTGGNQPQHF. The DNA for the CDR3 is TGCGCCAGCAGCTCCGGGACAGGGGGCAATCAGCCCCAGCATTTT.